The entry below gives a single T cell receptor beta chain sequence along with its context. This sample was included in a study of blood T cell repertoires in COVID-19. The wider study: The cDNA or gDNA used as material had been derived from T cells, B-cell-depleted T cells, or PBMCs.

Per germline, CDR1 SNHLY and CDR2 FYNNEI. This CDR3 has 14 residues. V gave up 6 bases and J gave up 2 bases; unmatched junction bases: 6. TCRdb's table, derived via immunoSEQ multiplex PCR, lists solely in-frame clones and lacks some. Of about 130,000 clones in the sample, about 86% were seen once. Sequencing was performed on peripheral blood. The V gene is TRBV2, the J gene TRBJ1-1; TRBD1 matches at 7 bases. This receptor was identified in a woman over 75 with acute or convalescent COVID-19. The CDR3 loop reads CASRPTGINTEAFF. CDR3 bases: TGTGCCAGCAGGCCGACAGGGATCAACACTGAAGCTTTCTTT.